The 26 T cell receptor beta chains given below trace back to one sample, sequenced in a study of T-cell memory formation after mild COVID-19. A single record per CDR3 protein comes from TCRdb applying MiXCR to the 5' RACE reads. This sample has some 120,000 distinct CDR3 sequences; approximately 5.9% occur once, and the top ten carry 2% to 2.5%. Source material: PBMCs or a T cell subset sorted from them (not recorded which). The receptors were sampled from an adult woman who had mild COVID-19 (a few samples of this study predate the infection). Cell type and time point are not known.

V usage is TRBV27 and J usage is TRBJ1-6; TRBD1 aligns across 10 bases. J lost 7 bases, V lost 5 bases, and 8 bases had no gene match. The germline V gene has CDR1 MNHEY and CDR2 SMNVEV (reference sequence). The length of the CDR3 is 16 residues. This chain's CDR3 is CASSPGQGFSNSPLHF. CDR3 nucleotide sequence: TGTGCCAGCAGTCCGGGACAGGGGTTCTCCAATTCACCCCTCCACTTT.

This clonotype was counted many times. This chain uses TRBV4-3 with TRBJ1-6; D is undetermined. This CDR3 spans 13 amino acids. Germline values: CDR1 LGHNA, CDR2 YSLEER. V dropped 8 bases and J dropped 5 bases, with 10 bases sitting between them. The CDR3 reads CASSYTNNSPLHF. The CDR3 DNA follows: TGCGCCAGCTCGTACACCAATAATTCACCCCTCCACTTT.

There are many counts of this clonotype. The rearrangement uses TRBV12-3 or TRBV12-4 and TRBJ2-3; D unresolved. The CDR3 spans 15 residues. Trimming removed 2 bases at V and 0 bases at J, with 9 bases between. Here the CDR3 DNA reads TGTGCCAGCAGTTTACGAGTCGGAAGCACAGATACGCAGTATTTT. Protein: CASSLRVGSTDTQYF.

In its sample, this clonotype was seen a few times. The chain is built from TRBV6-5 and TRBJ2-6; D may correspond to TRBD1 or TRBD2 (5 bases each). The CDR3 has 17 amino acids. Germline CDR1 is MNHEY and CDR2 is SVGAGI. V lost 0 bases, J lost 2 bases, and 11 bases lay in between. The CDR3 sequence is CASSYSIVGAGANVLTF. The CDR3, as DNA: TGTGCCAGCAGTTACTCGATAGTGGGGGCTGGGGCCAACGTCCTGACTTTC.

This clonotype was seen more than once but under ten times. This sequence joins TRBV4-1 and TRBJ2-5; TRBD2 matches at 13 bases. This CDR3 contains 17 residues. V trimming: 4 bases; J trimming: 0 bases; junction bases outside the gene matches: 5. Looked up from germline, CDR1 is MGHRA and CDR2 is YSYEKL. CDR3 residues: CASSRGLAGVYQETQYF. CDR3 bases: TGCGCCAGCAGCCGAGGACTAGCGGGGGTGTACCAAGAGACCCAGTACTTC.

V gene TRBV11-2 combines with J gene TRBJ1-6, with D maybe TRBD1 (5 bases). The germline gives CDR1 SGHAT, CDR2 FQNNGV. The CDR3 totals 16 residues. The V end was cut by 1 base, the J end by 9 bases, with 16 bases between. The CDR3 is CASSLVGQGASSPLHF. The CDR3 DNA is TGTGCCAGCAGCTTAGTGGGTCAGGGTGCGAGTTCACCCCTCCACTTT. The variable domain in full, completed from reference TRBV11-2 and TRBJ1-6, reads EAGVAQSPRYKIIEKRQSVAFWCNPISGHATLYWYQQILGQGPKLLIQFQNNGVVDDSQLPKDRFSAERLKGVDSTLKIQPAKLEDSAVYLCASSLVGQGASSPLHFGNGTRLTVT.

This clonotype turned up a few times. This rearrangement joins TRBV6-1 to TRBJ2-3; 11 bases are shared with TRBD2. Trimming cost V 0 bases and J 6 bases; bases outside gene matches: 17. The CDR3 consists of 20 residues. Per the germline V gene, CDR1 is MNHNS and CDR2 is SASEGT. CDR3 bases: TGTGCCAGCAGTGAAGCGGCGGTAGCGGGGGGGCCACCGATAGATGATACGCAGTATTTT. Translation: CASSEAAVAGGPPIDDTQYF.

This clonotype was found a few times. The chain has TRBV6-6 and TRBJ2-3, with a tentative D call TRBD1 (6 bases). Germline V lookup: CDR1 MNHNY, CDR2 SVGAGI (reference sequence). V lost 2 bases and J lost 0, with 9 bases in between. The CDR3 runs to 15 residues. The CDR3: CASSYTGLSTDTQYF. The CDR3 coding sequence is TGTGCCAGCAGTTACACAGGGTTGAGCACAGATACGCAGTATTTT.

Many counts were recorded for this clonotype. The chain has TRBV6-5 and TRBJ2-1; 12 nucleotides agree with TRBD1. The CDR3 runs 17 residues. V shed 6 bases, J shed 8 bases, and the junction held 14 bases outside the gene matches. Germline lookup yields CDR1 MNHEY and CDR2 SVGAGI. The CDR3 DNA sequence: TGTGCCAGCAGCCCTCTTGTTCCGGGGGACAGGGGGCATGAGCAGTTCTTC. This encodes CASSPLVPGDRGHEQFF.

Many counts were recorded for this clonotype. The genes are TRBV24-1 and TRBJ2-2; 8 bases agree with TRBD1. In germline, CDR1 is KGHDR, CDR2 SFDVKD. The junction had 2 bases not matched to a gene; V was cut back by 2 bases and J by 1 base. The CDR3 runs 16 residues. This CDR3 is CATSDSGTGNTGELFF. The CDR3 DNA follows: TGTGCCACCAGTGATTCCGGGACAGGGAACACCGGGGAGCTGTTTTTT.

This clonotype was recorded a few times. J is TRBJ1-1 and V is TRBV7-2, with TRBD1 matching 8 bases. V lost 4 bases, J lost 3 bases, and 4 bases stayed unmatched. The CDR3 loop spans 14 amino acids. CDR1 is SGHTA, CDR2 FQGNSA, per germline. The CDR3 reads CASSSDRAYTEAFF. CDR3 DNA: TGTGCCAGCAGCTCGGACAGGGCGTACACTGAAGCTTTCTTT.

This clonotype was detected a few times. V is TRBV27 and J is TRBJ1-6; maybe TRBD1 (6 bases). The CDR3 length is 15 residues. Trimming left V 4 bases short and J 6 bases short, with 13 bases between. CDR1 is MNHEY and CDR2 is SMNVEV in the germline V gene (reference sequence). The CDR3 bases are TGTGCCAGCAGTTCTCGGACAGCGGCTAATTCACCCCTCCACTTT. Its protein product is CASSSRTAANSPLHF.

This clonotype occurred many times. This CDR3 reads CASSLVASGSYNEQFF. The CDR3 DNA reads TGTGCCAGCAGCTTAGTAGCCAGCGGCTCCTACAATGAGCAGTTCTTC. The chain has TRBV7-2 and TRBJ2-1, with a tentative D call TRBD2 (5 bases). The germline CDR1 and CDR2 sequences are SGHTA and FQGNSA. V shed 1 base and J shed 0 bases, with 10 bases lying between them. The CDR3 covers 16 residues.

This clonotype was seen more than once but under ten times. The gene calls are TRBV20-1 and TRBJ1-4; tentative D call: TRBD1 (6 bases). Germline V lookup: CDR1 DFQATT, CDR2 SNEGSKA (reference sequence). The germline V and J ends were trimmed by 3 bases and 8 bases, with 16 bases remaining between them. The CDR3 runs 14 residues. CDR3 nucleotides: TGCAGTGCTAGTTACCGGGACACAAGGGAAAAACTGTTTTTT. It is translated as CSASYRDTREKLFF.

The V and J genes are TRBV7-2 and TRBJ1-5; D gene ambiguous. Trimming stripped 0 bases from V and 3 bases from J, with 6 bases between. Germline V gene sequence: CDR1 SGHTA, CDR2 FQGNSA. This CDR3 has 14 amino acids. The CDR3 sequence: CASSLAPANQPQHF. CDR3 bases: TGTGCCAGCAGCTTAGCCCCAGCCAATCAGCCCCAGCATTTT.

This clonotype has a count of ten or more. The J gene is TRBJ2-5, the V gene TRBV27, with 11 positions matching TRBD1. The CDR3 extends over 18 amino acids. The germline gives CDR1 MNHEY, CDR2 SMNVEV (reference sequence). J gave up 2 bases and V 3 bases, and 11 bases lay outside the gene matches. The CDR3 spells CASSFGDRDRGWQETQYF. The CDR3 DNA sequence: TGTGCCAGCAGTTTTGGAGATCGGGACAGGGGGTGGCAAGAGACCCAGTACTTC.

In its sample, this clonotype was seen many times. The chain couples TRBV7-2 to TRBJ1-2; D is unclear. V was pared by 5 bases and J by 4 bases, with 11 bases between. Germline assignment: CDR1 SGHTA and CDR2 FQGNSA. The CDR3 totals 13 residues. As DNA, the CDR3 is TGTGCCAGCAGCCTCGGGGAGTCCTATGGCTACACCTTC. Its translation is CASSLGESYGYTF. The full variable domain, with the rest looked up from reference TRBV7-2 and TRBJ1-2, is GAGVSQSPSNKVTEKGKDVELRCDPISGHTALYWYRQSLGQGLEFLIYFQGNSAPDKSGLPSDRFSAERTGGSVSTLTIQRTQQEDSAVYLCASSLGESYGYTFGSGTRLTVV.

This clonotype was seen only a few times. This chain links TRBV9 with TRBJ1-2; TRBD1 might be the D (6 bases). Germline lookup yields CDR1 SGDLS and CDR2 YYNGEE. Trimming shortened V by 0 bases and J by 6 bases, and 18 bases separated the two germline ends. The CDR3 extends over 16 amino acids. The CDR3 DNA sequence: TGTGCCAGCAGCGTAGCTTCTCAGGGGCCCGTCAATGGCTACACCTTC. It yields the protein CASSVASQGPVNGYTF.

This clonotype turned up a few times. The chain carries TRBV12-3 or TRBV12-4 and TRBJ1-5; D is perhaps TRBD1 (6 bases). The CDR3 runs to 15 residues. Trimming pared 3 bases from V and 7 bases from J, leaving 16 bases between. CDR3 DNA sequence: TGTGCCAGCAGTTTTACGGCAGGGCAGGGGCAGCCCCAGCATTTT. Protein: CASSFTAGQGQPQHF.

This clonotype has a count of ten or more. J is TRBJ2-7 and V is TRBV10-1; D possibly uses TRBD1 or TRBD2 (5 bases each). V shed 0 bases and J shed 3 bases, with 9 bases lying between them. The CDR3 spans 14 residues. Germline V gives CDR1 WNHNN, CDR2 SYGVQD (reference sequence). The CDR3 sequence is CASSESLGVYEQYF. The DNA of the CDR3 is TGCGCCAGCAGTGAGTCTTTGGGGGTCTACGAGCAGTACTTC.

The sample holds a few counts of this clonotype. This rearrangement joins TRBV19 to TRBJ2-1, with 8 positions matching TRBD2. CDR3 length: 16 amino acids. From germline, CDR1 is LNHDA and CDR2 SQIVND (reference sequence). J gave up 3 bases and V 6 bases, and 10 bases lay outside the gene matches. The CDR3 coding sequence is TGTGCCAGTAGAGTGGTAGCGGGACTTAGCTACAATGAGCAGTTCTTC. Residues: CASRVVAGLSYNEQFF.

This clonotype appeared a few times. Written as DNA, the CDR3 is TGTGCCAGCAGCTTGCAGGCGGTGAACACTGAAGCTTTCTTT. Its protein is CASSLQAVNTEAFF. V usage is TRBV5-5 and J usage is TRBJ1-1, with D hard to call. This CDR3 has 14 amino acids. V was trimmed by 1 base and J by 0 bases, leaving 7 bases between them. CDR1 is SGHKS, CDR2 YYEKEE, per germline (reference sequence). The variable domain in full, with the rest retrieved from reference TRBV5-5 and TRBJ1-1, is DAGVTQSPTHLIKTRGQQVTLRCSPISGHKSVSWYQQVLGQGPQFIFQYYEKEERGRGNFPDRFSARQFPNYSSELNVNALLLGDSALYLCASSLQAVNTEAFFGQGTRLTVV.

The J gene is TRBJ1-5, the V gene TRBV5-1, with D unclear. The CDR3 covers 14 residues. CDR1 and CDR2 from the germline V gene are SGHRS and YFSETQ. The V end was cut by 5 bases, the J end by 4 bases, with 13 bases between. CDR3 amino acids: CASRGRDANQPQHF. CDR3 sequence (DNA): TGCGCCAGCAGGGGCCGCGACGCAAATCAGCCCCAGCATTTT.

Ten or more counts support this clonotype. The chain employs TRBV12-3 or TRBV12-4 and TRBJ2-3, with a possible D match to TRBD2 (6 bases). The V and J ends lost 1 base and 4 bases respectively, with 6 bases between them. The CDR3 is made up of 13 amino acids. The CDR3 sequence: CASSLGEADTQYF. The CDR3 DNA follows: TGTGCCAGCAGTTTAGGGGAGGCAGATACGCAGTATTTT.

This clonotype was detected ten times or more. The V gene is TRBV20-1, the J gene TRBJ2-3; D gene ambiguous. The CDR3 is 10 residues long. V was clipped by 6 bases and J by 7 bases, with 8 bases between them. Germline V gene lookup returns CDR1 DFQATT and CDR2 SNEGSKA (reference sequence). CDR3 residues: CSASRNTQYF. In nucleotides, the CDR3 is TGCAGTGCCTCAAGAAATACGCAGTATTTT.

This clonotype has only a few counts. The V gene is TRBV3-1, the J gene TRBJ1-6; D is uncertain. The germline gives CDR1 LGHDT, CDR2 YNNKEL (reference sequence). V gave up 1 base and J gave up 7 bases, with 5 bases separating them. CDR3 size: 13 residues. CDR3 coding DNA: TGTGCCAGCAGCCAAGGGGCAAATTCACCCCTCCACTTT. Its translation is CASSQGANSPLHF.